These T cell receptor beta chains were read from a single sample in a study of blood T cell repertoires in COVID-19. Produced via immunoSEQ multiplex PCR; TCRdb's table is partial and in-frame only. The profile shows about 210,000 clones, around nine tenths of them singletons. Material: peripheral blood. These receptors all come from a man between 18 and 29 years old with active or convalescent COVID-19. The CDR3 runs from the conserved cysteine through the conserved F or W. Fields, in order: J gene, D gene, V gene, clone size, CDR3 protein, CDR3 DNA. The D gene is left open where the match is weak. Clone size appears in some rows only: once, few, many, or a class for an expanded clone.

TRBJ1-1 | TRBD1 | TRBV29-1 | . | CSVEETGASTEAFF | TGCAGCGTTGAAGAGACAGGGGCGAGCACTGAAGCTTTCTTT
TRBJ1-1 | . | TRBV7-3 | . | CASRLSMNTEAFF | TGTGCCAGCAGACTTTCTATGAACACTGAAGCTTTCTTT
TRBJ2-4 | . | TRBV6-5 | . | CASARTELAKNIQYF | TGTGCCAGCGCTCGGACAGAGCTAGCCAAAAACATTCAGTACTTC
TRBJ2-1 | . | TRBV10-3 | once | CAISGGSSYNEQFF | TGTGCCATCAGTGGTGGGAGTTCCTACAATGAGCAGTTCTTC
TRBJ2-5 | . | TRBV7-9 | . | CASSFPDRETQYF | TGTGCCAGCAGCTTCCCTGACAGGGAGACCCAGTACTTC
TRBJ2-5 | TRBD2 | TRBV30 | few | CAWKQRGGRETQYF | TGTGCCTGGAAGCAGCGGGGGGGCCGCGAGACCCAGTACTTC
TRBJ2-3 | . | TRBV4-2 | . | CASSQGTGASTDTQYF | TGTGCCAGCAGCCAGGGTACGGGAGCAAGCACAGATACGCAGTATTTT
TRBJ1-4 | TRBD1 | TRBV10-3 | . | CAISESGQFNEKLFF | TGTGCCATCAGTGAGTCGGGACAGTTTAATGAAAAACTGTTTTTT
TRBJ2-7 | . | TRBV11-2 | . | CASSLAQQGIEYF | TGTGCCAGCAGCTTAGCCCAACAGGGAATTGAGTACTTC
TRBJ1-4 | . | TRBV6-5 | . | CASSSTTGTNEKLFF | TGTGCCAGCAGTTCGACTACAGGGACTAATGAAAAACTGTTTTTT
TRBJ2-1 | TRBD2 | TRBV3-1/TRBV3-2 | . | CASNPGGSGTDEQFF | TGTGCCAGCAACCCCGGGGGTAGCGGGACTGATGAGCAGTTCTTC
TRBJ1-5 | . | TRBV9 | . | CASSPRGNNQPQHF | TGTGCCAGCAGCCCAAGGGGGAACAATCAGCCCCAGCATTTT
TRBJ1-2 | . | TRBV2 | . | CASSEQVESSGYTF | TGTGCCAGCAGTGAACAGGTTGAATCCTCTGGCTACACCTTC
TRBJ1-4 | . | TRBV12-3/TRBV12-4 | . | CASSPLLNEKLFF | TGTGCCAGCAGCCCACTTCTCAATGAAAAACTGTTTTTT
TRBJ2-7 | . | TRBV10-3 | . | CAIRGLEPYEQYF | TGTGCCATCAGAGGACTGGAACCCTACGAGCAGTACTTC
TRBJ1-2 | TRBD1 | TRBV25-1 | . | CASSEWDRGNGYTF | TGTGCCAGCAGTGAATGGGACAGGGGGAATGGCTACACCTTC
TRBJ2-1 | TRBD2 | TRBV6-2/TRBV6-3 | . | CASSTTGPSLGGRASDEQFF | TGTGCCAGCAGCACCACAGGACCGTCCCTCGGCGGGAGGGCCTCAGATGAGCAGTTCTTC
TRBJ2-7 | TRBD1 | TRBV27 | once | CASSPGTGGREQYF | TGTGCCAGCAGTCCAGGGACAGGGGGGCGCGAGCAGTACTTC
TRBJ2-7 | . | TRBV6-2/TRBV6-3 | . | CASSRGQGSEQYF | TGTGCCAGCAGTCGGGGACAAGGCTCCGAGCAGTACTTC